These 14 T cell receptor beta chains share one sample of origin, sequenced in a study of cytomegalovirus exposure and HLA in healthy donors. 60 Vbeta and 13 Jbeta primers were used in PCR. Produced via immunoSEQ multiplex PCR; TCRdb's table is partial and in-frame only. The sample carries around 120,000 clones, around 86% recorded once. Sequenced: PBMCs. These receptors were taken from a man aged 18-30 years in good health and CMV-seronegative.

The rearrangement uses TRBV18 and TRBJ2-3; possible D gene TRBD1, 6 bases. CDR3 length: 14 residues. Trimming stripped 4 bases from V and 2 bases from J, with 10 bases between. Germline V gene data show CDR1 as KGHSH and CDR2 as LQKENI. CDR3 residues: CASSLDRPTDTQYF. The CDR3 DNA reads TGTGCCAGCTCACTCGACAGGCCCACAGATACGCAGTATTTT.

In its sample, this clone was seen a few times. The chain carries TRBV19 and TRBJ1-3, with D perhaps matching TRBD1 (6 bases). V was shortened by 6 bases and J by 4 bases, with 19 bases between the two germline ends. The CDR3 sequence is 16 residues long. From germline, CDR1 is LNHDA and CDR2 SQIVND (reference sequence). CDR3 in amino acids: CASSTLTGTFGNTIYF. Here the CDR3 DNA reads TGTGCCAGTAGCACTTTGACCGGGACATTCGGAAACACCATATATTTT.

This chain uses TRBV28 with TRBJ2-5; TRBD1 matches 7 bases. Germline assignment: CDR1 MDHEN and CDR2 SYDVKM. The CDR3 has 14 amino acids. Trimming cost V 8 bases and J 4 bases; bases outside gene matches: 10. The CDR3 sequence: CASRRGLGRETQYF. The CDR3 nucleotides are TGTGCCAGCCGCAGGGGGTTGGGGCGAGAGACCCAGTACTTC.

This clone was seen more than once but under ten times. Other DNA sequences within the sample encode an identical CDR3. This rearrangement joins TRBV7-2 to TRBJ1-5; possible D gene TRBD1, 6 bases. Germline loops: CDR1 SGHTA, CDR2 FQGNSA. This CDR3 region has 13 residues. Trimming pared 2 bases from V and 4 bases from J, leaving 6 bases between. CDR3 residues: CASSLRGNQPQHF. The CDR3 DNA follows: TGTGCCAGCAGCTTAAGGGGGAATCAGCCCCAGCATTTT.

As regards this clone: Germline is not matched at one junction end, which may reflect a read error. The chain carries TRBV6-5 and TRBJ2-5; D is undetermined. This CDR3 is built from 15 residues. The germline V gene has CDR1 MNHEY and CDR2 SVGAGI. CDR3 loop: CAGSYSFSYQETQYF. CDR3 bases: TGTGCCGGCAGTTACTCGTTCTCGTACCAAGAGACCCAGTACTTC.

CDR3 sequence: CASSLPSAGASGELFF. The CDR3 nucleotides read TGTGCCAGCAGCTTGCCGTCCGCGGGGGCTTCCGGGGAGCTGTTTTTT. The V gene is TRBV5-4, the J gene TRBJ2-2; D possibly corresponds to TRBD2 (7 bases). The CDR3 is made up of 16 amino acids. Per germline, CDR1 SGHNT and CDR2 YYREEE (reference sequence). With 1 base removed from V and 6 bases from J, the gap between germline ends came to 16 bases.

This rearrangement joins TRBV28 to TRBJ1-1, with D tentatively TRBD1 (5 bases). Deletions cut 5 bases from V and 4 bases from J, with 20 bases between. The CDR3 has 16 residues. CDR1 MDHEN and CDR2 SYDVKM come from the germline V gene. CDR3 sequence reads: CASSLGGVSGPTEAFF. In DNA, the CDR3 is TGTGCCAGCAGTCTCGGGGGGGTTTCAGGACCCACTGAAGCTTTCTTT.

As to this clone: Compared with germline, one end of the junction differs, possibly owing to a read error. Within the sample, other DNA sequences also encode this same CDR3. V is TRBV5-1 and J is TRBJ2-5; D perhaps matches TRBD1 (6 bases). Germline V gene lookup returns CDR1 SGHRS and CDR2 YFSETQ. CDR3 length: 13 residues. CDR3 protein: CASSPGQLETQYF. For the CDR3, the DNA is TGTGCCAGCAGCCCAGGACAGTTAGAGACCCAGTACTTC. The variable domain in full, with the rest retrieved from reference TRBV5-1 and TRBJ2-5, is KAGVTQTPRYLIKTRGQQVTLSCSPISGHRSVSWYQQTPGQGLQFLFEYFSETQRNKGNFPGRFSGRQFSNSRSEMNVSTLELGDSALYLCASSPGQLETQYFGPGTRLLVL.

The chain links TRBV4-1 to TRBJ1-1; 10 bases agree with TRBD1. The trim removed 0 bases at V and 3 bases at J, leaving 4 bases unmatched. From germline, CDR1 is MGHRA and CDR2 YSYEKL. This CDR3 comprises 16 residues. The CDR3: CASSQDGTGADTEAFF. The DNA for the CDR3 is TGCGCCAGCAGCCAAGATGGGACAGGGGCGGACACTGAAGCTTTCTTT.

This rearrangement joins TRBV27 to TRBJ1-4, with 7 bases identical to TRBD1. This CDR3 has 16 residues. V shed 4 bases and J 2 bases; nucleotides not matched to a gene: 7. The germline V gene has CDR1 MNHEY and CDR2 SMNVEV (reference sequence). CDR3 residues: CASSYARGLTNEKLFF. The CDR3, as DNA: TGTGCCAGCAGTTACGCCAGGGGGTTGACTAATGAAAAACTGTTTTTT.

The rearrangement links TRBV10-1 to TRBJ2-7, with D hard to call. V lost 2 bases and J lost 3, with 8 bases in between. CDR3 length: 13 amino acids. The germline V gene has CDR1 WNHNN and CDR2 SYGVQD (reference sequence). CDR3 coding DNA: TGCGCCAGCAGTGAGCAACCGGTCTACGAGCAGTACTTC. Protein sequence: CASSEQPVYEQYF.

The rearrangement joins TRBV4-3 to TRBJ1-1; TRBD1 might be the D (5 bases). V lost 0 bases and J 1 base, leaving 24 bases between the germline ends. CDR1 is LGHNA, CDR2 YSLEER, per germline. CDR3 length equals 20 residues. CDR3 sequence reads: CASSQEWRGPGGLKNTEAFF. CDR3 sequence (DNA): TGCGCCAGCAGCCAAGAGTGGAGAGGCCCGGGGGGATTAAAGAACACTGAAGCTTTCTTT.

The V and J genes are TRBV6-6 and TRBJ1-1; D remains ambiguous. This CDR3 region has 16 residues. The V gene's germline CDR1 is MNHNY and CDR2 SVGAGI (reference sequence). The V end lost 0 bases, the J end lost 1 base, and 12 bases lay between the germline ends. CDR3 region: CASSYSWESRNTEAFF. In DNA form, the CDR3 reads TGTGCCAGCAGTTACTCCTGGGAGTCGCGGAACACTGAAGCTTTCTTT.

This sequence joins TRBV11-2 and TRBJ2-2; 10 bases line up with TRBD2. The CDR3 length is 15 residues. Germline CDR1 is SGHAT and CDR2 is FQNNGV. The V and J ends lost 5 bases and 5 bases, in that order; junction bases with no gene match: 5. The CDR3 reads CASSKRGGGTGELFF. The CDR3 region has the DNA TGTGCCAGCAGCAAGCGGGGGGGCGGGACCGGGGAGCTGTTTTTT.